This entry lists 19 T cell receptor beta chains sequenced from one sample in a study of blood T cell repertoires in COVID-19. Assay used: immunoSEQ multiplex PCR; TCRdb lists only in-frame clones, some missing. The sample yields 280,000 or so clones, approximately 83% seen once. The sequenced sample consisted of PBMCs or T cells enriched from blood (not recorded which). Every receptor here comes from a man younger than 45 who had recovered from COVID-19.

The rearrangement uses TRBV7-8 and TRBJ2-6; 8 bases are a match to TRBD1. This CDR3 spans 19 amino acids. After removal of 5 bases from V and 0 bases from J, the junction contained 12 bases not matched to a gene. The V gene's germline CDR1 is SGHVS and CDR2 FQNEAQ. In DNA form, the CDR3 reads TGTGCCAGCAGCCCTACCTGGGGGACAGGCCCCTCTGGGGCCAACGTCCTGACTTTC. Its protein is CASSPTWGTGPSGANVLTF.

The rearrangement uses TRBV9 and TRBJ1-1; maybe TRBD1 (5 bases). Per the germline V gene, CDR1 is SGDLS and CDR2 is YYNGEE. The CDR3 sequence is 17 residues long. Trimming removed 1 base at V and 1 base at J, with 17 bases between. The CDR3 sequence: CASSVIYGQGQNTEAFF. CDR3 bases: TGTGCCAGCAGCGTAATCTATGGGCAGGGTCAGAACACTGAAGCTTTCTTT.

The chain carries TRBV19 and TRBJ1-2; TRBD1 aligns across 12 bases. Looked up from germline, CDR1 is LNHDA and CDR2 is SQIVND (reference sequence). V gave up 4 bases and J gave up 5 bases; unmatched junction bases: 5. There are 15 residues in the CDR3. CDR3 sequence (DNA): TGTGCCAGTAGTAGCGGGACAGGGGGCGGTTATGGCTACACCTTC. It is translated as CASSSGTGGGYGYTF. Full variable domain (remainder filled in from reference TRBV19 and TRBJ1-2): DGGITQSPKYLFRKEGQNVTLSCEQNLNHDAMYWYRQDPGQGLRLIYYSQIVNDFQKGDIAEGYSVSREKKESFPLTVTSAQKNPTAFYLCASSSGTGGGYGYTFGSGTRLTVV.

This clone was seen ten or more times. Other DNA sequences in this specimen translate into the identical CDR3. The J gene is TRBJ1-4, the V gene TRBV7-9; 10 bases line up with TRBD1. Germline V CDR1 and CDR2: SEHNR, FQNEAQ (reference sequence). V shed 4 bases, J shed 4 bases, and the junction held 0 bases outside the gene matches. This CDR3 contains 14 residues. CDR3 protein: CASSWDRGNEKLFF. The CDR3 DNA reads TGTGCCAGCAGCTGGGACAGGGGTAATGAAAAACTGTTTTTT. Filled out from reference TRBV7-9 and TRBJ1-4, the complete variable domain reads DTGVSQNPRHKITKRGQNVTFRCDPISEHNRLYWYRQTLGQGPEFLTYFQNEAQLEKSRLLSDRFSAERPKGSFSTLEIQRTEQGDSAMYLCASSWDRGNEKLFFGSGTQLSVL.

CDR3 nucleotides: TGTGCCAGCAGTGAAGTTCCGGGAAATTCACCCCTCCACTTT. Protein: CASSEVPGNSPLHF. V gene TRBV6-1 combines with J gene TRBJ1-6; D is unclear. The CDR3 consists of 14 residues. Trimming took off 1 base at V and 7 bases at J, with 8 bases between the two ends. Germline V gene data show CDR1 as MNHNS and CDR2 as SASEGT.

V usage is TRBV5-4 and J usage is TRBJ1-6, with 10 positions matching TRBD1. The CDR3 covers 15 residues. Trimming removed 0 bases from V and 8 bases from J; junction bases left unmatched: 2. Germline V gene data show CDR1 as SGHNT and CDR2 as YYREEE (reference sequence). This CDR3 is CASSLGTGGDSPLHF. The CDR3 region has the DNA TGTGCCAGCAGCTTGGGGACAGGGGGGGATTCACCCCTCCACTTT.

This clone showed up just once. The V gene is TRBV19, the J gene TRBJ2-1; possibly TRBD2 for D (6 bases). The CDR3 contains 13 residues. From germline, CDR1 is LNHDA and CDR2 SQIVND (reference sequence). V lost 3 bases, J lost 5 bases, and 8 bases lay in between. As DNA, the CDR3 is TGTGCCAGTAGTATTGGACTAAACAATGAGCAGTTCTTC. This encodes CASSIGLNNEQFF.

The genes are TRBV19 and TRBJ2-1; 10 positions match TRBD2. The length of the CDR3 is 17 residues. V trimming: 6 bases; J trimming: 7 bases; junction bases outside the gene matches: 15. Germline V gene data show CDR1 as LNHDA and CDR2 as SQIVND (reference sequence). CDR3 coding DNA: TGTGCCAGTAGCCCTTATGGGGTAGCGGGGGGTTCTAATGAGCAGTTCTTC. Its protein product is CASSPYGVAGGSNEQFF.

The rearrangement uses TRBV5-4 and TRBJ2-1; 8 bases map to TRBD2. V gave up 6 bases and J gave up 7 bases; unmatched junction bases: 12. The CDR3 is made up of 15 amino acids. Germline V gene data show CDR1 as SGHNT and CDR2 as YYREEE (reference sequence). The CDR3 protein is CASTLGTSQRNEQFF. The CDR3 bases are TGTGCCAGCACTCTAGGGACTAGTCAGCGGAATGAGCAGTTCTTC.

This chain connects TRBV9 to TRBJ2-3; 8 bases agree with TRBD1. The ends lost 5 bases at V and 0 bases at J; junction bases unmatched: 11. Germline CDR1 is SGDLS and CDR2 is YYNGEE. The CDR3 is 17 amino acids. CDR3 sequence reads: CASRRTGSVPSTDTQYF. The CDR3 DNA sequence: TGTGCCAGCAGAAGGACAGGGAGCGTCCCTAGCACAGATACGCAGTATTTT.

This clone is a singleton in its sample. V is TRBV11-1 and J is TRBJ1-1; TRBD1 aligns across 7 bases. Germline V CDR1 and CDR2: SGHAT, FQDESV (reference sequence). The CDR3 covers 16 residues. Trimming removed 2 bases from V and 0 bases from J; junction bases left unmatched: 6. In DNA form, the CDR3 reads TGTGCCAGCAGCTTAAGGTTTGGGACAGTGAACACTGAAGCTTTCTTT. As protein: CASSLRFGTVNTEAFF. The full variable domain, its missing parts supplied by reference TRBV11-1 and TRBJ1-1, is EAEVAQSPRYKITEKSQAVAFWCDPISGHATLYWYRQILGQGPELLVQFQDESVVDDSQLPKDRFSAERLKGVDSTLKIQPAELGDSAMYLCASSLRFGTVNTEAFFGQGTRLTVV.

The chain combines TRBV30 with TRBJ1-1; the D is unclear. This CDR3 spans 10 amino acids. Germline V gene sequence: CDR1 GTSNPN, CDR2 SVGIG (reference sequence). V lost 4 bases and J 8 bases, leaving 8 bases between the germline ends. The CDR3 bases are TGTGCCTGGACTACTAACGAAGCTTTCTTT. This codes for CAWTTNEAFF.

The chain carries TRBV15 and TRBJ2-2, with no clear D. The CDR3 is made up of 15 amino acids. Germline CDR1 is LNHNV and CDR2 is YYDKDF (reference sequence). V was clipped by 0 bases and J by 6 bases, with 11 bases between them. The CDR3 here is CATSRDKQVSGELFF. Here the CDR3 DNA reads TGTGCCACCAGCAGAGATAAGCAGGTGTCCGGGGAGCTGTTTTTT.

The chain is built from TRBV5-8 and TRBJ1-5, with 8 bases fitting TRBD1. The CDR3 has 15 residues. Germline CDR1 is SGHTS and CDR2 is YDEGEE. The trim removed 3 bases at V and 4 bases at J, leaving 6 bases unmatched. The CDR3 here is CASSSGQGWNQPQHF. DNA of the CDR3: TGTGCCAGCAGCTCAGGACAGGGATGGAATCAGCCCCAGCATTTT.

The V call is TRBV5-1, the J call TRBJ2-1; 8 bases map to TRBD1. The V segment lost 0 bases and the J segment 7 bases; nucleotides outside the gene matches: 3. The V gene's germline CDR1 is SGHRS and CDR2 YFSETQ. The CDR3 is 14 residues long. Written as DNA, the CDR3 is TGCGCCAGCAGCTTGGGGGACAGGAGTAATGAGCAGTTCTTC. Translating it yields CASSLGDRSNEQFF.

This clone was observed once. Other DNA sequences in this specimen translate into the identical CDR3. This chain joins TRBV11-2 and TRBJ1-3; D gene uncertain. Trimming shortened V by 0 bases and J by 4 bases, and 7 bases separated the two germline ends. Germline V lookup: CDR1 SGHAT, CDR2 FQNNGV. This CDR3 contains 14 residues. DNA for the CDR3: TGTGCCAGCAGCTTAGATCGAGGGGGAAACACCATATATTTT. Its protein product is CASSLDRGGNTIYF.

This clone was recorded a few times. The V call is TRBV19, the J call TRBJ1-5, with D hard to call. The germline gives CDR1 LNHDA, CDR2 SQIVND (reference sequence). The CDR3 has 16 amino acids. Trimming cost V 5 bases and J 0 bases, with 14 bases left between them. CDR3 sequence: CASSPLTTYSNQPQHF. The CDR3, as DNA: TGTGCCAGTAGTCCTCTGACAACTTATAGCAATCAGCCCCAGCATTTT.

The chain couples TRBV3-1 (or the pseudogene TRBV3-2) to TRBJ2-7, with D perhaps matching TRBD2 (6 bases). Deletions cut 3 bases from V and 0 bases from J, with 12 bases between. Per the germline V gene, CDR1 is LGHDT and CDR2 is YNNKEL (reference sequence). The CDR3 sequence is 15 residues long. The CDR3 region has the DNA TGTGCCAGCAGCCACCTCGAGGGACTCTCCTACGAGCAGTACTTC. Translated, it gives CASSHLEGLSYEQYF.

This clone occurred once. The genes are TRBV19 and TRBJ2-1, with 14 bases aligning to TRBD2. CDR3 size: 17 residues. The junction had 11 bases not matched to a gene; V was cut back by 6 bases and J by 7 bases. Looked up from germline, CDR1 is LNHDA and CDR2 is SQIVND (reference sequence). The CDR3 sequence is CASRSRLAGGESNEQFF. For the CDR3, the DNA is TGTGCCAGTAGGTCAAGACTAGCGGGGGGGGAGTCAAATGAGCAGTTCTTC.